This is a list of T cell receptor beta chains from one sample in a study of blood T cell repertoires in COVID-19. Using immunoSEQ multiplex PCR, the repertoire was profiled, and TCRdb retains in-frame clones only, with some absent. The sample carries 270,000 or so clones, 82% recorded once. The sequencing sample was made of peripheral blood. The receptors were sampled from a woman younger than 30 with acute or convalescent COVID-19. Both conserved end residues are part of each CDR3. D genes are given only for firm matches. The listing skips clone size in some rows; elsewhere it reads once, few, many or a size class.

size	V	J	D	DNA	CDR3
.	TRBV6-5	TRBJ1-2	.	TGTGCCAGCAGTTCCAGTGACTCCTATGGCTACACCTTC	CASSSSDSYGYTF
.	TRBV6-5	TRBJ1-5	TRBD1	TGTGCCAGCAGTCATGACAGGGGGCGACAGCCCCAGCATTTT	CASSHDRGRQPQHF
few	TRBV12-3/TRBV12-4	TRBJ1-2	.	TGTGCCAGCAGCCCCCAGGGTAATGGCTACACCTTC	CASSPQGNGYTF
.	TRBV19	TRBJ1-1	TRBD1	TGTGCCAGTAGTGTTCGACAGGGTCTTGAAGCTTTCTTT	CASSVRQGLEAFF
once	TRBV11-2	TRBJ2-7	.	TGTGCCAGCAGCTTAGATTCGCGGGGCTACGAGCAGTACTTC	CASSLDSRGYEQYF
.	TRBV18	TRBJ1-2	.	TGTGCCAGCTCACCAGTGCAGGGGTTCGGCTATGGCTACACCTTC	CASSPVQGFGYGYTF
.	TRBV27	TRBJ1-1	.	TGTGCCAGCAGTTTGGGGAGGAGAGGGGAAGCTTTCTTT	CASSLGRRGEAFF
once	TRBV2	TRBJ2-5	TRBD1	TGTGCCAGCAGCCAAACAGGACAGGGGGCCGGGGAGACCCAGTACTTC	CASSQTGQGAGETQYF
.	TRBV3-1/TRBV3-2	TRBJ2-2	TRBD2	TGTGCCAGCAGCCAAATGGGGGGAGGGCCCGCCGGGGAGCTGTTTTTT	CASSQMGGGPAGELFF
.	TRBV30	TRBJ1-4	.	TGTGCCTGCCCCGGCCCGCAGGGCCCCGCGACTAATGAAAAACTGTTTTTT	CACPGPQGPATNEKLFF
few	TRBV27	TRBJ2-7	.	TGTGCCAGCAGTTTCCTCGGGTCGACTTACGAGCAGTACTTC	CASSFLGSTYEQYF
.	TRBV3-1/TRBV3-2	TRBJ2-2	.	TGTGCCAGCAGCCGAGGATCGGACACCGGGGAGCTGTTTTTT	CASSRGSDTGELFF
.	TRBV19	TRBJ1-2	.	TGTGCCAGTAGTATGAAGGGCAGGGTGGCTGATGGCTACACCTTC	CASSMKGRVADGYTF
.	TRBV6-6	TRBJ2-6	TRBD1	TGTGCCAGCAGCCGACCTTCAGGGGGCGCATTGGTTGGGGCCAACGTCCTGACTTTC	CASSRPSGGALVGANVLTF
.	TRBV14	TRBJ1-6	TRBD1	TGTGCCAGCAGCGCCTACGAGGACAGGGTGGTTTCACCCCTCCACTTT	CASSAYEDRVVSPLHF
.	TRBV7-9	TRBJ2-6	.	TGTGCCAGCAGCTTAGCCCAGACTGGGGCCAACGTCCTGACTTTC	CASSLAQTGANVLTF
.	TRBV27	TRBJ2-2	.	TGTGCCAGCAGTTTATGGCAGGCCGGGGAGCTGTTTTTT	CASSLWQAGELFF
once	TRBV18	TRBJ1-4	.	TGTGCCAGCTCAACCGACAGGACCCCTAATGAAAAACTGTTTTTT	CASSTDRTPNEKLFF
.	TRBV14	TRBJ2-5	.	TGTGCCAGCAGCCAGCCGCGGGGGCAGGAGACCCAGTACTTC	CASSQPRGQETQYF
many	TRBV18	TRBJ1-4	TRBD1	TGTGCCAGCTCACCGACAGGGCTGGGTGAAAAACTGTTTTTT	CASSPTGLGEKLFF
.	TRBV12-5	TRBJ2-1	.	TGTGCTAGTGGTTTCGACAACAATGAGCAGTTCTTC	CASGFDNNEQFF
.	TRBV5-6	TRBJ1-6	.	TGTGCCAGCAGCTTGTTGGACGGGGGAAATTCACCCCTCCACTTT	CASSLLDGGNSPLHF
.	TRBV10-1	TRBJ2-3	TRBD1	TGCGCCAGCAGTGACGGACAGGGAGCAGATACGCAGTATTTT	CASSDGQGADTQYF
.	TRBV21-1	TRBJ2-7	.	TGTGCCCTCCTTCCCTTTGCGGGCCAGCAGTACTTC	CALLPFAGQQYF
.	TRBV5-4	TRBJ2-7	.	TGTGCCAGCAGCTTCGGGGGACTCTACGAGCAGTACTTC	CASSFGGLYEQYF
.	TRBV28	TRBJ1-5	.	TGTGCCAGCATTTGGGGGGGGCATAGCAATCAGCCCCAGCATTTT	CASIWGGHSNQPQHF
.	TRBV10-3	TRBJ2-1	.	TGTGCCATCAGCGCCATAGAGCGGTCCTACAATGAGCAGTTCTTC	CAISAIERSYNEQFF
.	TRBV4-3	TRBJ2-7	.	TGCGCCAGCAGCCAAGAGGACAGTTCCTACGAGCAGTACTTC	CASSQEDSSYEQYF
.	TRBV4-3	TRBJ2-3	TRBD2	TGCGCCAGCAGCTCGAGACTAGCGGGGTTTAGCACAGATACGCAGTATTTT	CASSSRLAGFSTDTQYF
.	TRBV5-1	TRBJ2-7	.	TGCGCCAGCAGCGAGGACAAACCACCCTACGAGCAGTACTTC	CASSEDKPPYEQYF
.	TRBV28	TRBJ1-6	TRBD1	TGTGCCAGCAGTGGGGGACAGGGAGGTTCACCCCTCCACTTT	CASSGGQGGSPLHF
.	TRBV6-1	TRBJ2-1	TRBD2	TGTGCCAGCAGTGGACTAGCGGGAGGAAAATTCTCCTACAATGAGCAGTTCTTC	CASSGLAGGKFSYNEQFF
.	TRBV10-3	TRBJ2-2	.	TGTGCCATCAGTGAGTCGAAGGGGTCTGGGACTTTTCAAACCAGGAACACCGGGGAGCTGTTTTTT	CAISESKGSGTFQTRNTGELFF
.	TRBV9	TRBJ2-7	TRBD1	TGTGCCAGCAGCCCAACAGGGGAAAGTCCCTACGAGCAGTACTTC	CASSPTGESPYEQYF
.	TRBV29-1	TRBJ1-2	.	TGCACATCGGAGGGCTATGGCTACACCTTC	CTSEGYGYTF
.	TRBV13	TRBJ1-1	.	TGTGCCAGCAGCTTACGATATGAGGGGGATTGGAACACTGAAGCTTTCTTT	CASSLRYEGDWNTEAFF
.	TRBV11-2	TRBJ2-1	.	TGTGCCAGCCGTCTAACAGGGATTTCCTACAATGAGCAGTTCTTC	CASRLTGISYNEQFF
once	TRBV30	TRBJ2-7	TRBD1	TGTGCCTGGAGTCATATCCATCCTACGGGACAGGGGGCCAAGAGGATCTACGAGCAGTACTTC	CAWSHIHPTGQGAKRIYEQYF
.	TRBV11-1	TRBJ2-2	TRBD1	TGTGCCAGCAGAAATAACAGGGGTCCCGGGGAGCTGTTTTTT	CASRNNRGPGELFF
.	TRBV6-5	TRBJ2-7	.	TGTGCCAGTAGGGACATAACCTACGAGCAGTACTTC	CASRDITYEQYF
.	TRBV27	TRBJ2-4	.	TGTGCCAGCAGTTCCCAGATGACCCCTTGGGGGGACATTCAGTACTTC	CASSSQMTPWGDIQYF
.	TRBV6-5	TRBJ1-4	.	TGTGCCAGCAGTTACTCGATAAGAGTTACTAATGAAAAACTGTTTTTT	CASSYSIRVTNEKLFF
.	TRBV4-1	TRBJ2-7	TRBD2	TGCGCCAGCAGCCAAATCGATAGCGGGAGGGCCTTGTACGAGCAGTACTTC	CASSQIDSGRALYEQYF
.	TRBV10-3	TRBJ1-2	.	TGTGCCATCAGTGAGTGGGGGGGGCTGGACTATGGCTACACCTTC	CAISEWGGLDYGYTF
.	TRBV5-1	TRBJ2-5	TRBD1	TGCGCCAGCAGCCCGGGACAGGAGCAAGAGACCCAGTACTTC	CASSPGQEQETQYF
.	TRBV7-2	TRBJ2-1	TRBD2	TGTGCCAGCAGCTTTAGGGCTAGCGGCTTTGGAGCTTACAATGAGCAGTTCTTC	CASSFRASGFGAYNEQFF
.	TRBV28	TRBJ2-7	.	TGTGCCAGCAGTCTCTCACAGGACTACGAGCAGTACTTC	CASSLSQDYEQYF
.	TRBV9	TRBJ2-7	.	TGTGCCAGCAGCGTAGGGGTAGCGAAACCTTACGAGCAGTACTTC	CASSVGVAKPYEQYF
.	TRBV5-6	TRBJ2-7	.	TGTGCCAGCAGCTTGGGGCTCGGGTACGAGCAGTACTTC	CASSLGLGYEQYF
.	TRBV2	TRBJ2-2	TRBD1	TGTGCCAGCAGGTCGAAACAGGGGGCCGGGGAGCTGTTTTTT	CASRSKQGAGELFF
.	TRBV5-1	TRBJ2-2	.	TGCGCCAGCAGCCCCCCCCGGGCAGGGGTTACCGGGGAGCTGTTTTTT	CASSPPRAGVTGELFF
few	TRBV7-6	TRBJ1-3	.	TGTGCCAGCAGCTTCTCCTATCAAAGCTCTGGAAACACCATATATTTT	CASSFSYQSSGNTIYF
.	TRBV7-2	TRBJ1-6	.	TGTGCCAGCAGCTTAGGCGACAGCTATAATTCACCCCTCCACTTT	CASSLGDSYNSPLHF
.	TRBV19	TRBJ2-1	TRBD1	TGTGCCAGTAGTATGCGGTATGTGGGAGGACAGGGGGCGAATGAGCAGTTCTTC	CASSMRYVGGQGANEQFF
.	TRBV15	TRBJ2-1	.	TGTGCCACCAGCAGAGATACGGGGAAAGCGGCCAATGAGCAGTTCTTC	CATSRDTGKAANEQFF
few	TRBV9	TRBJ1-5	TRBD1	TGTGCCAGCAGCGAGGGACAGGGAATTTGGCCCCAGCATTTT	CASSEGQGIWPQHF